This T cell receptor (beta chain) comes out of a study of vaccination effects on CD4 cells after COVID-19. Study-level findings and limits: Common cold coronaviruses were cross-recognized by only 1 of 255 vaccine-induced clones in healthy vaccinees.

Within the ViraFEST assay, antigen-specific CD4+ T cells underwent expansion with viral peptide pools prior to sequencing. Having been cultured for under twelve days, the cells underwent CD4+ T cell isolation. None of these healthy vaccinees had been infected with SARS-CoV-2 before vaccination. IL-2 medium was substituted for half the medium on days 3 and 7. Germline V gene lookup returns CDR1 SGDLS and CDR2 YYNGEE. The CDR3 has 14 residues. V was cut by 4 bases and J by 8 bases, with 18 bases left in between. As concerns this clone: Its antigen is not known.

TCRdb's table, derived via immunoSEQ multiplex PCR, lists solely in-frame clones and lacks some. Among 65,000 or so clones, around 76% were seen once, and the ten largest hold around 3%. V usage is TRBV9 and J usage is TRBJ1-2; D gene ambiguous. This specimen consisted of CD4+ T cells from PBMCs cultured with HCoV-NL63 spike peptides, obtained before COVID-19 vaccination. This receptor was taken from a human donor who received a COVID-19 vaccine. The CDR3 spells CASSSPTPGRGYTF. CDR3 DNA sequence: TGTGCCAGCAGCTCCCCTACCCCCGGTAGGGGCTACACCTTC. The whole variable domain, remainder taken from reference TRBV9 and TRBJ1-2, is DSGVTQTPKHLITATGQRVTLRCSPRSGDLSVYWYQQSLDQGLQFLIQYYNGEERAKGNILERFSAQQFPDLHSELNLSSLELGDSALYFCASSSPTPGRGYTFGSGTRLTVV.